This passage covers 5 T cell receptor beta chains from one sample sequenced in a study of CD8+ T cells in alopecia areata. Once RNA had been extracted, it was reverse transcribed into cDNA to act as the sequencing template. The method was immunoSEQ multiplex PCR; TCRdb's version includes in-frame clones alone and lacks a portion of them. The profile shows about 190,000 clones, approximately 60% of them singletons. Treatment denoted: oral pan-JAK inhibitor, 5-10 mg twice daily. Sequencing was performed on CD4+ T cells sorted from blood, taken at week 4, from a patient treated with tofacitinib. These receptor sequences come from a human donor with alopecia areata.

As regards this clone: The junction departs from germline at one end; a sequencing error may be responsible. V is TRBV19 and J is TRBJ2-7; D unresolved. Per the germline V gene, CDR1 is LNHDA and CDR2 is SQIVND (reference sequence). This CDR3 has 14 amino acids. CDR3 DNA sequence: TGTGCCAGCAGTATCGACCACCGTACCTACGAGCAGTACTTC. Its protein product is CASSIDHRTYEQYF.

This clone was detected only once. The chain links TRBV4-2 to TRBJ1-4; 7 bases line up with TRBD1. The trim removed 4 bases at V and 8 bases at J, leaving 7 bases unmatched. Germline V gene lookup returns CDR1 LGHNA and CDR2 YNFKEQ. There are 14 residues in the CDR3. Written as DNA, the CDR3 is TGTGCCAGCAGCCTTCGACAGGGTAGGGAAAAACTGTTTTTT. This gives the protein CASSLRQGREKLFF.

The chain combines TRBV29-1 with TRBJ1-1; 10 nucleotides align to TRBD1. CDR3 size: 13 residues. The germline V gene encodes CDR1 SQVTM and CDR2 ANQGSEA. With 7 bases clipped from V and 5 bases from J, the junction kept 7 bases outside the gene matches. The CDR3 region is CSAYRDRGTEAFF. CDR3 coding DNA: TGCAGCGCTTACCGGGACAGGGGTACTGAAGCTTTCTTT.

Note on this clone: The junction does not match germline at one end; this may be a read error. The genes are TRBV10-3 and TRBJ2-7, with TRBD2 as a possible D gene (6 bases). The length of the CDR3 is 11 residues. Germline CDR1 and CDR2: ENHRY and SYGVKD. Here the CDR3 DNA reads TGTGCCATCAGTGAGGGCCGGGACTCTTTCTTC. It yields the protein CAISEGRDSFF.

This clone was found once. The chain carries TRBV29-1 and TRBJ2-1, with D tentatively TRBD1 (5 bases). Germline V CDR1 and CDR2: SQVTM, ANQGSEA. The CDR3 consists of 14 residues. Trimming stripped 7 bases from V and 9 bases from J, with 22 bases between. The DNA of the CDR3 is TGCAGCGCCGGTCCCAGGGTGGTCGACACTGAGCAGTTCTTC. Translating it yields CSAGPRVVDTEQFF.